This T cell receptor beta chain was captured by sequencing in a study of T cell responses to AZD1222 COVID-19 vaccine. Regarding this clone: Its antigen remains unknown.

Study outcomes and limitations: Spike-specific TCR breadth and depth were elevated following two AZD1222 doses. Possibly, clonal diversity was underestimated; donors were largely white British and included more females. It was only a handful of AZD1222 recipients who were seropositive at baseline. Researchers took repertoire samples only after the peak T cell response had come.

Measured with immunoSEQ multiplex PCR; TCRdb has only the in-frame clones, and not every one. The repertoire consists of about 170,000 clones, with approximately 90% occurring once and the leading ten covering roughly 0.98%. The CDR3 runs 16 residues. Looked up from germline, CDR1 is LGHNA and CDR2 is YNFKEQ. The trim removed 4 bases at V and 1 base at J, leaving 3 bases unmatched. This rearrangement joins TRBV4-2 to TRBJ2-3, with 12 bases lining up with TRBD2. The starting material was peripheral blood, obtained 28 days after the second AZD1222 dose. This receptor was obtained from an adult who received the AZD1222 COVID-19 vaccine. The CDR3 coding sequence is TGTGCCAGCAGCCTAGGACTAGCGGGGCGCACAGATACGCAGTATTTT. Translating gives CASSLGLAGRTDTQYF.